Following are 7 T cell receptor beta chains from one sample sequenced in a study of cytomegalovirus exposure and HLA in healthy donors. Method: immunoSEQ multiplex PCR; TCRdb's copy keeps in-frame clones and lacks some. The table includes approximately 65,000 clones, about 90% detected once. The sequenced sample consisted of PBMCs. These receptors came from a man aged 18-30 years in good health and CMV-seronegative.

The gene calls are TRBV7-2 and TRBJ2-4; the D is unclear. In germline, CDR1 is SGHTA, CDR2 FQGNSA. V lost 5 bases to trimming and J lost 8 bases, with 13 bases between them. This CDR3 comprises 13 residues. The CDR3 DNA sequence: TGTGCCAGCAGCCCCCGTAAGCTGGACATTCAGTACTTC. It encodes CASSPRKLDIQYF.

The chain uses TRBV6-6 and TRBJ1-3; no clear D. Germline V lookup: CDR1 MNHNY, CDR2 SVGAGI (reference sequence). This CDR3 is 16 amino acids long. Trimming shortened V by 7 bases and J by 5 bases, and 21 bases separated the two germline ends. The DNA of the CDR3 is TGTGCCAGCACCCAACCCACTAGTGGCCCCCGAAACACCATATATTTT. This translates into CASTQPTSGPRNTIYF.

The J gene is TRBJ2-7, the V gene TRBV7-8; 9 bases match TRBD1. The CDR3 consists of 16 residues. Unmatched junction bases numbered 12, after V lost 5 bases and J lost 4 bases. The germline V gene has CDR1 SGHVS and CDR2 FQNEAQ. The CDR3 here is CASSTRTGTGIYEQYF. The CDR3 DNA reads TGTGCCAGCAGCACCCGAACCGGGACAGGGATATACGAGCAGTACTTC.

The chain carries TRBV19 and TRBJ2-1, with 11 bases matching TRBD2. The CDR3 consists of 15 residues. After removal of 4 bases from V and 3 bases from J, the junction contained 2 bases not matched to a gene. In germline, CDR1 is LNHDA, CDR2 SQIVND (reference sequence). CDR3 in DNA: TGTGCCAGTAGTACACTAGCGGGGGACTACAATGAGCAGTTCTTC. Its protein is CASSTLAGDYNEQFF.

The chain employs TRBV5-1 and TRBJ1-1; tentative D call: TRBD1 (5 bases). Germline V gene data show CDR1 as SGHRS and CDR2 as YFSETQ. The length of the CDR3 is 14 residues. Trimming pared 3 bases from V and 1 base from J, leaving 10 bases between. The CDR3 spells CASSWGVENTEAFF. In nucleotides, the CDR3 is TGCGCCAGCAGCTGGGGGGTCGAGAACACTGAAGCTTTCTTT.

This clone was seen ten or more times. Here the CDR3 reads CASRSKDRGTQYF. The CDR3 region has the DNA TGTGCCAGCAGGAGCAAGGACAGAGGGACCCAGTACTTC. The chain uses TRBV28 and TRBJ2-5; tentative D call: TRBD1 (6 bases). Germline V gene data show CDR1 as MDHEN and CDR2 as SYDVKM. This CDR3 has 13 residues. Trimming shortened V by 6 bases and J by 7 bases, and 15 bases separated the two germline ends.

J is TRBJ2-1 and V is TRBV4-2, with 7 bases aligning to TRBD2. Germline values: CDR1 LGHNA, CDR2 YNFKEQ. After removal of 0 bases from V and 15 bases from J, the junction contained 14 bases not matched to a gene. The CDR3 runs 15 residues. CDR3 amino acids: CASSQDQAGERRVFF. The DNA for the CDR3 is TGTGCCAGCAGCCAAGATCAGGCGGGAGAGCGCCGCGTGTTCTTC.